This T cell receptor (beta chain) derives from a study of CD8 T cells in ankylosing spondylitis. Study outcomes and limitations: Several highly homologous variants made up a TCR beta motif that seemed to typify ankylosing spondylitis blood. In peripheral blood, disease-linked CD8+ clones occurred at relatively low frequencies.

Turning to this clonotype: Antigen: not known.

TCRdb fed the 5' RACE reads into MiXCR, producing one record per CDR3 protein. Here the sample spans about 800,000 distinct CDR3 sequences, roughly 10% being singletons. Sequenced: blood, either unsorted or a sorted T cell fraction (not recorded which). The receptor was derived from a male donor with ankylosing spondylitis.

The CDR3 DNA is TGTGCCAGCAGTTACGGGTATACGCAGTATTTT. It specifies CASSYGYTQYF. V usage is TRBV6-5 and J usage is TRBJ2-3; D remains unclear. The germline V and J ends were trimmed by 2 bases and 7 bases, with 4 bases remaining between them. The CDR3 is 11 amino acids. Germline V gene data show CDR1 as MNHEY and CDR2 as SVGAGI.